The clone carrying this T cell receptor beta chain was counted a few times. Its specificity is unknown. Every bit of the isolated RNA underwent reverse transcription, so sequencing read expressed TCRB transcripts. The table came from immunoSEQ multiplex PCR; TCRdb's copy has only in-frame clones and leaves some out. The sample records around 600,000 clones, 9.5% to 15% being singletons. This specimen comes from a study of beta chain features in type 1 diabetes. Study-level information: Age and gender were similar between patients and healthy donors, as were cell yields. Broader study findings: A moderate, significant TCRB CDR3 shortening appeared in type 1 diabetes across four CD4+ subsets.

V gave up 8 bases and J gave up 1 base; unmatched junction bases: 15. Germline V gene data show CDR1 as MDHEN and CDR2 as SYDVKM. CDR3 length: 18 amino acids. The gene calls are TRBV28 and TRBJ2-3; 10 bases line up with TRBD1. This clonotype was obtained from a man in his thirties or forties with type 1 diabetes. Source material: naive CD4+ T cells from blood. CDR3 in amino acids: CASGLSPGTGARTDTQYF. The DNA for the CDR3 is TGTGCCAGCGGTCTAAGTCCCGGGACAGGGGCCCGCACAGATACGCAGTATTTT.